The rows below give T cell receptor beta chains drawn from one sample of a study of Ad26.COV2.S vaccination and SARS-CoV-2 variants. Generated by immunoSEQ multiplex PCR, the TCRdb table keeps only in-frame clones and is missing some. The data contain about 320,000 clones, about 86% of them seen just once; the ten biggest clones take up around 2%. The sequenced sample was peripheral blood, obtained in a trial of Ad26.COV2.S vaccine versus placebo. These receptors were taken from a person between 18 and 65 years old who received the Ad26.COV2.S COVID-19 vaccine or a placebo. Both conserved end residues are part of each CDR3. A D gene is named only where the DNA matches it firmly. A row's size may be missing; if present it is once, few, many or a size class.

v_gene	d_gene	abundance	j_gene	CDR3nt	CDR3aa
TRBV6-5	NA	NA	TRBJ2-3	TGTGCCAGCAGTTACGGTGACGGTACAGATACGCAGTATTTT	CASSYGDGTDTQYF
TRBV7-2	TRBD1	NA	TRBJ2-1	TGTGCCAGCAGCCAAGGACAGGGGGGCTACAATGAGCAGTTCTTC	CASSQGQGGYNEQFF
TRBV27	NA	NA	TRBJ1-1	TGTGCCAGCAGTTTGATTGGGGGTCCTGAAGCTTTCTTT	CASSLIGGPEAFF
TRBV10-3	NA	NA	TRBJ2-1	TGTGCCATCACCCAAGACTCGGCCAATGAGCAGTTCTTC	CAITQDSANEQFF
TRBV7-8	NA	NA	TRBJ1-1	TGTGCCAGCAGGAACGGACAGAACACTGAAGCTTTCTTT	CASRNGQNTEAFF
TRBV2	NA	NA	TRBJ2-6	TGTGCCAGCAGTGAAAATCACCCTGGGGCCAACGTCCTGACTTTC	CASSENHPGANVLTF
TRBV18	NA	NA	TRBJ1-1	TGTGCCAGCTCACCTTCACGGGCAGTGAACACTGAAGCTTTCTTT	CASSPSRAVNTEAFF
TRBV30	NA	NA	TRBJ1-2	TGTGCCTGGAAGTACGGGGAGAGCTATGGCTACACCTTC	CAWKYGESYGYTF
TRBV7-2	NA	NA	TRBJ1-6	TGTGCCAGCAGCTTGGGTTTTGGCACGTCACCCCTCCACTTT	CASSLGFGTSPLHF
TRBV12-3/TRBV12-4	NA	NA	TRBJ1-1	TGTGCCAGCAGTTTTGGTGGGACGAGGGCTTTCTTT	CASSFGGTRAFF
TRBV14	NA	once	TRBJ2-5	TGTGCCAGCAGCCATTTGACGGAGTACCAAGAGACCCAGTACTTC	CASSHLTEYQETQYF
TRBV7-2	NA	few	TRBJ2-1	TGTGCCAGCAGCTTAGCGCGGGGTCTGGATGAGCAGTTCTTC	CASSLARGLDEQFF
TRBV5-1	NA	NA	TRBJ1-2	TGCGCCAGCAGCCGGGACAACTATGGCTACACCTTC	CASSRDNYGYTF
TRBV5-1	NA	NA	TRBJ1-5	TGCGCCAGCAGCTTTGGGCCGGGCGGCAATCAGCCCCAGCATTTT	CASSFGPGGNQPQHF
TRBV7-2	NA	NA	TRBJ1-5	TGTGCCAGCAGCTTAGTAGAGGGGAGACGGAATCAGCCCCAGCATTTT	CASSLVEGRRNQPQHF
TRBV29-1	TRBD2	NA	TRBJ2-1	TGCAGCGTTGAAGATCCGGGTGCGGGGGGTTTGAATGAGCAGTTCTTC	CSVEDPGAGGLNEQFF
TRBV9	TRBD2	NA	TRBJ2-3	TGTGCCAGCAGCGTAGCTGGACTAGCGGGGGGGCAAGATACGCAGTATTTT	CASSVAGLAGGQDTQYF
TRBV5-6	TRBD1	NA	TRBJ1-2	TGTGCCAGCAGCTTGGGGGACAGATTATATGGCTACACCTTC	CASSLGDRLYGYTF
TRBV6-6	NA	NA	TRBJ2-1	TGTGCCAGCAGTCTATCCGGGGGTCCAAGCTCCTACAATGAGCAGTTCTTC	CASSLSGGPSSYNEQFF
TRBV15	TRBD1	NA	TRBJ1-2	TGTGCCACCAGCAGAGCAGAAACAGGGGCGGGTGGCTACACCTTC	CATSRAETGAGGYTF
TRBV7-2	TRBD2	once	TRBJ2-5	TGTGCCAGCAGCTTCGGACTAGCAGGAGAGACCCAGTACTTC	CASSFGLAGETQYF
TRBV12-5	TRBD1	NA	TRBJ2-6	TGTGCTAGTGGCAAGGGACAGTTTTTCTCTGGGGCCAACGTCCTGACTTTC	CASGKGQFFSGANVLTF
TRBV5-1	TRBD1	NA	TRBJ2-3	TGCGCCAGCAGCCATCCGGGACAGACCACAGATACGCAGTATTTT	CASSHPGQTTDTQYF
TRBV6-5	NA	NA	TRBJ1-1	TGTGCCAGCAGTTACGGACAAATACAGGGAACTGAAGCTTTCTTT	CASSYGQIQGTEAFF
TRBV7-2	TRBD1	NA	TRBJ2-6	TGTGCCAGCAGCCCCTACAGGGGAGAGGCCAACGTCCTGACTTTC	CASSPYRGEANVLTF
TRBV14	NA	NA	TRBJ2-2	TGTGCCAGCAGCCAAGCGACTGATAACACCGGGGAGCTGTTTTTT	CASSQATDNTGELFF
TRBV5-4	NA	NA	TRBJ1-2	TGTGCCAGCAGCTTGGAGGTCAAGAACTATGGCTACACCTTC	CASSLEVKNYGYTF
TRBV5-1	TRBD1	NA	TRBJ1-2	TGCGCCAGCAGCTCGGAACCTCAGGGGGCTAACTATGGCTACACCTTC	CASSSEPQGANYGYTF
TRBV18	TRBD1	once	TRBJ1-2	TGTGCCAGCTCACCGTCGGACAGGGGCTATGGCTACACCTTC	CASSPSDRGYGYTF
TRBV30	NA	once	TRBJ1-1	TGTGCCTGTACTTGGGGATTCCCTGGGGACACTGAAGCTTTCTTT	CACTWGFPGDTEAFF
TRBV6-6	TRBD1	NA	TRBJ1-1	TGTGCCAGCAGTTACTCGACAGGGATCTCCACTGAAGCTTTCTTT	CASSYSTGISTEAFF
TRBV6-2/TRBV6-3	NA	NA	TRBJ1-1	TGTGCCAGCAGTTACTCGTCGAGCCCTGAAGCTTTCTTT	CASSYSSSPEAFF
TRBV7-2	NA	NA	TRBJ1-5	TGTGCCAGCAGCCCGCGAGGGAATCAGCCCCAGCATTTT	CASSPRGNQPQHF
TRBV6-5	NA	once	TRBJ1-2	TGTGCCAGCAGTTACTCAGGGTTGGGATACACCTTC	CASSYSGLGYTF
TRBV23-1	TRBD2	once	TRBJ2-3	TGCGCCAGCAGCCTCCTCGACATGGGTCTCCACCGCCAGCGGGGTGCAGATACGCAGTATTTT	CASSLLDMGLHRQRGADTQYF
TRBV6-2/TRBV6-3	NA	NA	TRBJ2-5	TGTGCCAGCAGTGAGTCCCGCCGGGGGGCTGGAGAGACCCAGTACTTC	CASSESRRGAGETQYF
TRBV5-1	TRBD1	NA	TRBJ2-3	TGCGCCAGCAGTCGGGACAGGGGAATGACAGATACGCAGTATTTT	CASSRDRGMTDTQYF
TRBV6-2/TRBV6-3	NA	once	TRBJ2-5	TGTGCCAGCCGCCGCGCGGCGGGGCCGCCCATGCAAGAGACCCAGTACTTC	CASRRAAGPPMQETQYF
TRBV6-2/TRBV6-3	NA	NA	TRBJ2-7	TGTGCCAGCAGCGACCCCTTTAGCGGGACAGACTACTACGAGCAGTACTTC	CASSDPFSGTDYYEQYF
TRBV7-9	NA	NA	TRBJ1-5	TGTGCCAGCAGCTTAGCGGGGGGGCATCAGCCCCAGCATTTT	CASSLAGGHQPQHF
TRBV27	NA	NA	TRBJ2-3	TGTGCCAGCAGTCCCGGGGCGCGCACAGATACGCAGTATTTT	CASSPGARTDTQYF
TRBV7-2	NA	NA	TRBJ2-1	TGTGCCAGCAGCGCCCAGAACTCCTACAATGAGCAGTTCTTC	CASSAQNSYNEQFF
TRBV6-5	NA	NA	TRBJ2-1	TGTGCCAGCAGTTGGGGGGCGGGGGCCCCCAATGAGCAGTTCTTC	CASSWGAGAPNEQFF
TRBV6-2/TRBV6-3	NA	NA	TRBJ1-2	TGTGCCAGCAGTTCACGGGGCCCGAAGGATGGCTACACCTTC	CASSSRGPKDGYTF
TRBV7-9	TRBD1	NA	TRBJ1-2	TGTGCCAGCAGCCGTTGGGACAGTCGAACCTATGGCTACACCTTC	CASSRWDSRTYGYTF